These 8 T cell receptor beta chains share one sample of origin, sequenced in a study of tumor-infiltrating lymphocytes in primary liver carcinoma. Constant-region priming of 500 ng total RNA yielded TCR beta cDNA. Slightly modified ARM-PCR served as the procedure for the TCR beta libraries. These libraries came from three rounds of nested multiplex PCR. A C-beta reverse primer and TRBV1-TRBV30 forward primers served in each of the first two PCR rounds, at ten to eleven cycles apiece. TCRdb fed the multiplex PCR reads into MiXCR, producing one record per CDR3 protein. The sample has 100,000 or so distinct CDR3 sequences, about 63% seen once. Total RNA and DNA came together from 20-30 mg of bulk tissue without cell sorting. Sequenced: liver tumor tissue from sampling region 2. The subset denotes: tumor region T2, inferior pole. Receptor source: a woman between 55 and 75 years old with primary liver carcinoma and hepatitis B virus infection.

On this clonotype itself: Just one base apart from a much larger clone, this may be a read error. The chain employs TRBV5-1 and TRBJ1-3; D unclear. Trimming shortened V by 0 bases and J by 4 bases, and 8 bases separated the two germline ends. CDR1 and CDR2 from the germline V gene are SGHRS and YFSETQ. The length of the CDR3 is 14 residues. The CDR3 sequence is CASSLGSSGNTIYF. The CDR3 DNA is TGCGCCAGCAGCTTGGGGTCTTCCGGAAACACCATATATTTT.

This clonotype was detected ten times or more. V and J are TRBV28 and TRBJ2-1, with TRBD1 identical over 8 bases. The germline gives CDR1 MDHEN, CDR2 SYDVKM. Trimming at V came to 4 bases and at J to 7 bases, leaving 6 bases not matched to a gene. CDR3 length: 14 amino acids. In DNA form, the CDR3 reads TGTGCCAGCAGTTCTTCTCGACAGGGGAATGAGCAGTTCTTC. Translation gives CASSSSRQGNEQFF. Combining the CDR3 with reference TRBV28 and TRBJ2-1 gives the whole variable domain DVKVTQSSRYLVKRTGEKVFLECVQDMDHENMFWYRQDPGLGLRLIYFSYDVKMKEKGDIPEGYSVSREKKERFSLILESASTNQTSMYLCASSSSRQGNEQFFGPGTRLTVL.

In regard to this clonotype: A much larger clonotype is one base distant, so this may be a read error. The chain uses TRBV6-5 and TRBJ1-2, with a possible D match to TRBD1 (5 bases). Germline V gives CDR1 MNHEY, CDR2 SVGAGI. CDR3 length: 14 amino acids. The CDR3, as DNA: TGTGCCGGCAGTTACGATGGTACAGGCTATGACTACACCTTC. This sequence encodes CAGSYDGTGYDYTF.

As for this clonotype: One end of the junction fails to match germline, which may point to a read error. The chain is built from TRBV2 and TRBJ2-5, with TRBD2 matching 12 bases. The CDR3 loop spans 13 amino acids. Looked up from germline, CDR1 is SNHLY and CDR2 is FYNNEI. For the CDR3, the DNA is TGTGCCAGCGCAGGACTAGCGGGAAGGTTACCCCACTTC. This gives the protein CASAGLAGRLPHF.

The chain joins TRBV7-2 to TRBJ2-3; possibly TRBD2 for D (5 bases). Germline-derived CDR1 and CDR2 are SGHTA and FQGNSA. There are 13 residues in the CDR3. The ends were cut back, 1 base at V and 6 bases at J, with 8 bases in the middle. CDR3: CASSLEVADTQYF. Here the CDR3 DNA reads TGTGCCAGCAGCTTAGAGGTAGCGGATACGCAGTATTTT.

Points on this clonotype: A much more abundant neighbour one base away suggests this may be a read error. The V gene is TRBV10-2, the J gene TRBJ2-1; 7 bases agree with TRBD2. V trimming: 4 bases; J trimming: 13 bases; junction bases outside the gene matches: 10. Germline V gene lookup returns CDR1 WSHSY and CDR2 SAAADI. The CDR3 is made up of 13 amino acids. The CDR3 DNA sequence: TGCGCCAGCAGTGTGGTGGGAGGGCTTAATCAGTTCTTC. Its protein is CASSVVGGLNQFF.

On this clonotype itself: With a much larger clone just one base away, this may be a read error. This sequence joins TRBV29-1 and TRBJ2-3; a weak D match, TRBD1 (5 bases). Trimming took 4 bases from V and 3 from J, leaving 11 bases between them. The CDR3 is made up of 13 amino acids. CDR1 and CDR2 from the germline V gene are SQVTM and ANQGSEA. For the CDR3, the DNA is TGCAGCGTTGCCAAGGGGCTGACAGATACGCAGTATTTT. Protein product: CSVAKGLTDTQYF.

This clonotype was observed at least ten times. The chain employs TRBV14 and TRBJ2-7; D perhaps matches TRBD2 (6 bases). The CDR3 has 15 amino acids. The V end lost 0 bases, the J end lost 4 bases, and 13 bases lay between the germline ends. Germline V lookup: CDR1 SGHDN, CDR2 FVKESK. The CDR3 protein is CASSQEYGSGYEQYF. The CDR3 DNA follows: TGTGCCAGCAGCCAAGAGTACGGGAGCGGGTACGAGCAGTACTTC.